This passage covers 7 T cell receptor beta chains from one sample sequenced in a study of blood T cells in healthy people across ages. The second PCR ran about 6 to 12 cycles with a sample-barcoded 5' primer and J-beta primers. A single record per CDR3 protein comes from TCRdb applying MiXCR to the 5' RACE reads. The sample yields approximately 770,000 distinct CDR3 sequences, 58% seen once. The sequenced sample was blood. The receptors were sampled from a man between 25 and 39 years old in good health.

This clonotype was recorded only once. The chain uses TRBV19 and TRBJ1-4; D remains unclear. V lost 5 bases and J lost 0, with 13 bases in between. This CDR3 region has 16 residues. Germline CDR1 and CDR2: LNHDA and SQIVND (reference sequence). The CDR3 region has the DNA TGTGCCAGTAGTTCCTCAAGCGGGACAACTAATGAAAAACTGTTTTTT. Translated: CASSSSSGTTNEKLFF.

In regard to this clonotype: An end of the junction does not agree with germline; a read error may underlie this. V gene TRBV11-1 combines with J gene TRBJ2-3; D might be TRBD1 or TRBD2, each matching 6 bases. CDR1 and CDR2 (germline): SGHAT, FQDESV (reference sequence). CDR3 length: 15 amino acids. The CDR3 is CASTRASGDTETQYF. DNA of the CDR3: TGTGCCAGCACCCGGGCGTCGGGGGACACAGAGACGCAGTATTTT.

The V call is TRBV29-1, the J call TRBJ2-3; TRBD2 agrees at 9 bases. V trimming: 4 bases; J trimming: 3 bases; junction bases outside the gene matches: 2. Germline CDR1 SQVTM, CDR2 ANQGSEA. CDR3 size: 13 residues. The CDR3 DNA reads as TGCAGCGTTGCTAGCGGGATGACAGATACGCAGTATTTT. Its protein product is CSVASGMTDTQYF.

This clonotype is a singleton in its sample. V and J are TRBV7-2 and TRBJ2-7; possibly TRBD1 or TRBD2 for D (5 bases each). The CDR3 contains 14 residues. From germline, CDR1 is SGHTA and CDR2 FQGNSA. Trimming removed 8 bases from V and 1 base from J, with 15 bases in between. This CDR3 reads CASGLLEGSYEQYF. CDR3 DNA sequence: TGTGCCAGCGGGCTACTTGAGGGGTCCTACGAGCAGTACTTC.

The chain uses TRBV20-1 and TRBJ1-1; no clear D. The CDR3 has 14 amino acids. Germline values: CDR1 DFQATT, CDR2 SNEGSKA (reference sequence). Trimming stripped 0 bases from V and 1 base from J, with 9 bases between. The CDR3 is CSARDPSRNTEAFF. CDR3 DNA: TGCAGTGCTAGAGATCCTTCCAGGAACACTGAAGCTTTCTTT.

This sequence joins TRBV18 and TRBJ2-5; no firm D call. V lost 6 bases and J lost 2, with 13 bases in between. In germline, CDR1 is KGHSH, CDR2 LQKENI. The CDR3 runs to 14 residues. The CDR3 here is CASSPRAGQETQYF. CDR3 coding DNA: TGTGCCAGCTCTCCCCGGGCAGGACAAGAGACCCAGTACTTC. The full variable domain, completed using reference TRBV18 and TRBJ2-5, is NAGVMQNPRHLVRRRGQEARLRCSPMKGHSHVYWYRQLPEEGLKFMVYLQKENIIDESGMPKERFSAEFPKEGPSILRIQQVVRGDSAAYFCASSPRAGQETQYFGPGTRLLVL.

In its sample, this clonotype was seen a few times. The chain is built from TRBV12-3 or TRBV12-4 and TRBJ2-1; 10 bases are a match to TRBD1. CDR3 length: 14 amino acids. The V and J ends lost 7 bases and 11 bases, in that order; junction bases with no gene match: 11. The CDR3 loop is CASTLGQGYEKQFF. The CDR3 DNA reads TGTGCCAGCACCCTGGGACAGGGGTACGAAAAGCAGTTCTTC.